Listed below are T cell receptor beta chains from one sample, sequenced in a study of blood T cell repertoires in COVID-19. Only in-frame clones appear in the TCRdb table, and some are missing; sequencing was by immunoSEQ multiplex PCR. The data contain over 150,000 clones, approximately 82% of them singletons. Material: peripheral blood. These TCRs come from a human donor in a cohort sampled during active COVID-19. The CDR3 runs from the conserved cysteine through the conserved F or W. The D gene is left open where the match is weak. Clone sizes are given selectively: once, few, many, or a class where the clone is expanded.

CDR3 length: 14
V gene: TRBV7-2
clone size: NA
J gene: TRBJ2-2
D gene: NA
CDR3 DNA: TGTGCCAGCAGCTCCCTGACCCGCGGCGGGGAGCTGTTTTTT
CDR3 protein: CASSSLTRGGELFF

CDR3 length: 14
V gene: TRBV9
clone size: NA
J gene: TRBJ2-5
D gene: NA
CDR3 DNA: TGTGCCAGCAGCGTAGGAGGGCTTCAAGAGACCCAGTACTTC
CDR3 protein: CASSVGGLQETQYF

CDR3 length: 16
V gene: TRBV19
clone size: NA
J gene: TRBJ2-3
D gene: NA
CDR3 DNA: TGTGCCAGTAGTACCGCGGGAACTACCGACACAGATACGCAGTATTTT
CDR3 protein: CASSTAGTTDTDTQYF

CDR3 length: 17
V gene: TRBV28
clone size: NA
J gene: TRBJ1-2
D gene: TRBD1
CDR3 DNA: TGTGCCAGCAGGCAAGGGACAGGGGGTGTCTTTGACTATGGCTACACCTTC
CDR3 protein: CASRQGTGGVFDYGYTF

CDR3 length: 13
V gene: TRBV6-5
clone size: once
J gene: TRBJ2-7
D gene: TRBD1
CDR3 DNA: TGTGCCAGCAGCCGGACAGGGGTCTACGAGCAGTACTTC
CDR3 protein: CASSRTGVYEQYF

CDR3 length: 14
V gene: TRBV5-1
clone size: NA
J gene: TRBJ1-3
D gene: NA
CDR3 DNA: TGCGCCAGCAGCTCAAAGACGGGGGGAAACACCATATATTTT
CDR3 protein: CASSSKTGGNTIYF

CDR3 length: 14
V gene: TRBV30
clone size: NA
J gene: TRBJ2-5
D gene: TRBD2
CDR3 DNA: TGTGCCTGGACCCCTAGCGGGACCACCGTGGCCCAGTACTTC
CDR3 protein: CAWTPSGTTVAQYF

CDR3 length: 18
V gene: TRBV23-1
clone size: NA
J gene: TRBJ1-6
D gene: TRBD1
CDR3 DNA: TGCGCCAGCAGTCAATTTGTTAGACAGGGGTCGGACAATTCACCCCTCCACTTT
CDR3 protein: CASSQFVRQGSDNSPLHF

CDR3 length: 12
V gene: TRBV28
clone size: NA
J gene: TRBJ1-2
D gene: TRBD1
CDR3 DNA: TGTGCCAGCAGAATCGGGCAGGGGGACTACACCTTC
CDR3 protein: CASRIGQGDYTF

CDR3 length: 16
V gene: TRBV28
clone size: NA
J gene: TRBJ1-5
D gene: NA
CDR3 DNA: TGTGCCAGCAGTTTAAGGAGAGGGGGTAGCAATCAGCCCCAGCATTTT
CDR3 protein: CASSLRRGGSNQPQHF

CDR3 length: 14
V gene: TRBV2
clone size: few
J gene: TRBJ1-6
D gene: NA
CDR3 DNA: TGTGCCAGCAGCAGGGACTCCTATAATTCACCCCTCCACTTT
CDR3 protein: CASSRDSYNSPLHF

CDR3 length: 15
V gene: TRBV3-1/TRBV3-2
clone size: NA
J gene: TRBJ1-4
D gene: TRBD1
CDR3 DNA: TGTGCCAGCAGCCTCACAGGGGTGGCTAATGAAAAACTGTTTTTT
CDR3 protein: CASSLTGVANEKLFF

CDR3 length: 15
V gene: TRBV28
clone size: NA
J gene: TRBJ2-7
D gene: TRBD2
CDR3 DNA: TGTGCCAGCAGTTTACGACTAGCGGGGTCCTACGAGCAGTACTTC
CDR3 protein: CASSLRLAGSYEQYF

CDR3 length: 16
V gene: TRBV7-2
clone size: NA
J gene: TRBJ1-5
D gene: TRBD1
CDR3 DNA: TGTGCCAGCAGCTTGATGGGACAGGGGGCCAATCAGCCCCAGCATTTT
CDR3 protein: CASSLMGQGANQPQHF

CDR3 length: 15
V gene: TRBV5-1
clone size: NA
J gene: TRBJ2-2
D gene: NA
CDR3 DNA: TGCGCCAGCAGCTCGGACAGACCGAACACCGGGGAGCTGTTTTTT
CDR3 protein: CASSSDRPNTGELFF

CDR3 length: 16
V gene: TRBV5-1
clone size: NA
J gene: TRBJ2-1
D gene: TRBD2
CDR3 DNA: TGCGCCAGCAGCTTGGTTCTAGCGGGAGGTGGTAATGAGCAGTTCTTC
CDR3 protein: CASSLVLAGGGNEQFF

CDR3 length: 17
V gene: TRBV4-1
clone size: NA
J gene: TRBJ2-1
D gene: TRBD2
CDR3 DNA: TGCGCCAGCAGCCATAGCGATCTAGCGGGCTCCTACAATGAGCAGTTCTTC
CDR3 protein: CASSHSDLAGSYNEQFF

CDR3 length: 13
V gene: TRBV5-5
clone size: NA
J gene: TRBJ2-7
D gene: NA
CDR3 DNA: TGTGCCAGCAGCTCGCCTAGTCCCTACGAGCAGTACTTC
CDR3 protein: CASSSPSPYEQYF

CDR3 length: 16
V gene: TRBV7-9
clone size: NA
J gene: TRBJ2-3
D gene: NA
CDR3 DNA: TGTGCCAGCAGCTTAGTATCACTAGCAAGCACAGATACGCAGTATTTT
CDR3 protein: CASSLVSLASTDTQYF

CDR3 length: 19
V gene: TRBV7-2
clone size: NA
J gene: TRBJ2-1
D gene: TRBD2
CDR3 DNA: TGTGCCAGCAGCTTACCGCAGGGCATTAGCGGGAACTCCTACAATGAGCAGTTCTTC
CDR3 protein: CASSLPQGISGNSYNEQFF

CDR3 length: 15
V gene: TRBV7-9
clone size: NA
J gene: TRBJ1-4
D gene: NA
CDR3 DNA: TGTGCCAGCAGCTTTTTAGGGGCAACTAATGAAAAACTGTTTTTT
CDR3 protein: CASSFLGATNEKLFF

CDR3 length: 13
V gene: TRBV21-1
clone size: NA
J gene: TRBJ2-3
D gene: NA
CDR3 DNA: TGTGCCAGCAGCGGAGCGGGAGTCGATACGCAGTATTTT
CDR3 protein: CASSGAGVDTQYF

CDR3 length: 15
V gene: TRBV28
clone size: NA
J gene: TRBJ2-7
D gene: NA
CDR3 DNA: TGTGCCAGCAGTTTGTCAGCGGCAGGCTCCTACGAGCAGTACTTC
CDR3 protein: CASSLSAAGSYEQYF

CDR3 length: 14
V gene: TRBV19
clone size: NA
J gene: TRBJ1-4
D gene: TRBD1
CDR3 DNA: TGTGCCAGTAGCCTAGGGACAGCCCCTGAAAAACTGTTTTTT
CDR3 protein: CASSLGTAPEKLFF

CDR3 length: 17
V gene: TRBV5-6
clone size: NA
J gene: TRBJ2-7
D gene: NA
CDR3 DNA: TGTGCCAGCAGCTTGGGGCTAGGAATAGCGCCTTTAGGCGAGCAGTACTTC
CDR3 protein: CASSLGLGIAPLGEQYF

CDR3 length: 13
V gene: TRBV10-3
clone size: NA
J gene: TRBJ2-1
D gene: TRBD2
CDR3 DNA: TGTGCCATCAAAGGACTAGCGTCTCCTTGGCAGTTCTTC
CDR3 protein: CAIKGLASPWQFF

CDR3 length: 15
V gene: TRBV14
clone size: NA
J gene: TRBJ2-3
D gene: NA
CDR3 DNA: TGTGCCAGCAGCCAAGATTGGGCCATCTCAGATACGCAGTATTTT
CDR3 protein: CASSQDWAISDTQYF

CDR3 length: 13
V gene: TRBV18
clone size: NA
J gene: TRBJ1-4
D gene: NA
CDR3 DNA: TGTGCCAGCTCACTAGTTCTTAATGAAAAACTGTTTTTT
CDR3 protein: CASSLVLNEKLFF

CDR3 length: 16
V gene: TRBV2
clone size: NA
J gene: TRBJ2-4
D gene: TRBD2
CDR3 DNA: TGTGCCAGCAGTGGGGTTCTAGCGGGAAATGAAAACATTCAGTACTTC
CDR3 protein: CASSGVLAGNENIQYF

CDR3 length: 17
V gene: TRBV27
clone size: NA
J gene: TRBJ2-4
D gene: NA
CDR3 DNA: TGTGCCAGCAGTTTATTTTTCCAGAGTGGGCTTCAAAACATTCAGTACTTC
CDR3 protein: CASSLFFQSGLQNIQYF

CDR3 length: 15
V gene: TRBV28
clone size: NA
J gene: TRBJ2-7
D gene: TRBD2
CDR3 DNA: TGTGCCAGCAGGACCCGGACTAGCGGTACCTACGAGCAGTACTTC
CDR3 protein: CASRTRTSGTYEQYF

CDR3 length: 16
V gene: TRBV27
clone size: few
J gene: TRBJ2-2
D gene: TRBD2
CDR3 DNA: TGTGCCAGCAGTTCCCCGACCAGCGGGAAAACCGGGGAGCTGTTTTTT
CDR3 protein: CASSSPTSGKTGELFF